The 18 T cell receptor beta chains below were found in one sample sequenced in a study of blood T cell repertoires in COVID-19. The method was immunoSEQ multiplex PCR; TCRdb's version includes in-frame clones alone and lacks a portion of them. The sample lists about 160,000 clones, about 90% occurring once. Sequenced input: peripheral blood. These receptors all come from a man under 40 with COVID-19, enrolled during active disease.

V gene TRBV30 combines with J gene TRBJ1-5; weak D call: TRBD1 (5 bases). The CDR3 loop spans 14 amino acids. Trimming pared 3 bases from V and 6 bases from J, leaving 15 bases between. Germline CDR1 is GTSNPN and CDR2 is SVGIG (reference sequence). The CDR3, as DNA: TGTGCCTGGAGCGGGGGAGGGAATGGTCAGCCCCAGCATTTT. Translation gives CAWSGGGNGQPQHF. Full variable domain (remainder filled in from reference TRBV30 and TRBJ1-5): SQTIHQWPATLVQPVGSPLSLECTVEGTSNPNLYWYRQAAGRGLQLLFYSVGIGQISSEVPQNLSASRPQDRQFILSSKKLLLSDSGFYLCAWSGGGNGQPQHFGDGTRLSIL.

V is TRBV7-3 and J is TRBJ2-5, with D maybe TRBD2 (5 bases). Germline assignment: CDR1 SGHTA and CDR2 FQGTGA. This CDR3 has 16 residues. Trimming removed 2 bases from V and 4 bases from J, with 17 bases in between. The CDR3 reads CASSLGSRPRGETQYF. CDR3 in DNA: TGTGCCAGCAGCTTAGGTTCCAGGCCCCGGGGAGAGACCCAGTACTTC.

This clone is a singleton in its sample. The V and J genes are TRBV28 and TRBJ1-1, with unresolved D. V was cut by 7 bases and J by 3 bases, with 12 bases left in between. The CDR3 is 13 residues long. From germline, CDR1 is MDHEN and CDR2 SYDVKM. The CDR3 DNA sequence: TGTGCCAGCAATGGCGCGGGGTACACTGAAGCTTTCTTT. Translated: CASNGAGYTEAFF.

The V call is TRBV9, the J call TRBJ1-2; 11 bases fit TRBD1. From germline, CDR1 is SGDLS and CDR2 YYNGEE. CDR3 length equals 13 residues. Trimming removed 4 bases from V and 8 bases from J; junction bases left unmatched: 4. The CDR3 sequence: CASSPDRGHGYTF. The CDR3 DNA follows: TGTGCCAGCAGCCCGGACAGGGGGCACGGCTACACCTTC.

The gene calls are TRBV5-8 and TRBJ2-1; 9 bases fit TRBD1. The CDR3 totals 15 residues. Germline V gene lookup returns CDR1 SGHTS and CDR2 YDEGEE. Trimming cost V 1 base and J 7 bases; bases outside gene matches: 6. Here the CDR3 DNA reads TGTGCCAGCAGCTTGCTGGGACAGGGCGGGAATGAGCAGTTCTTC. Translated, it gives CASSLLGQGGNEQFF.

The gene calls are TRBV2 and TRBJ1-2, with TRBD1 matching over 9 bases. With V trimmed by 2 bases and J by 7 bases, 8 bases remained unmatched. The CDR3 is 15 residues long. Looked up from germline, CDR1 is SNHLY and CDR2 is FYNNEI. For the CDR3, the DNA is TGTGCCAGCAGTGAACACCGGGACAGGGATGCTGGCTACACCTTC. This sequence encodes CASSEHRDRDAGYTF. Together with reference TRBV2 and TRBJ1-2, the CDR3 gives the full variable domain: EPEVTQTPSHQVTQMGQEVILRCVPISNHLYFYWYRQILGQKVEFLVSFYNNEISEKSEIFDDQFSVERPDGSNFTLKIRSTKLEDSAMYFCASSEHRDRDAGYTFGSGTRLTVV.

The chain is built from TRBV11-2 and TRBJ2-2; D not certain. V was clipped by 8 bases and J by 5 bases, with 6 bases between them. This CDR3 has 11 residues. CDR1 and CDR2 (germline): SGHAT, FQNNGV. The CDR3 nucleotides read TGTGCCAGCCGGCGGACCGGGGAGCTGTTTTTT. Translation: CASRRTGELFF.

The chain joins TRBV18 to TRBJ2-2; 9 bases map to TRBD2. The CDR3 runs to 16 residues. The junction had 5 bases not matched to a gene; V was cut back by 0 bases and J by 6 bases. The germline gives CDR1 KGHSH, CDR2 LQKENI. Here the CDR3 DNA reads TGTGCCAGCTCACCACCGGCTAGCGGGATTGCCGGGGAGCTGTTTTTT. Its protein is CASSPPASGIAGELFF.

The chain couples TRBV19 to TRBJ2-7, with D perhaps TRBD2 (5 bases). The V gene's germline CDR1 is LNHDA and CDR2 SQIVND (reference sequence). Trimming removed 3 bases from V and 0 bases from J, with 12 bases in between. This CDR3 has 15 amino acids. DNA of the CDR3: TGTGCCAGTAGTATCGGGCGCGGGCTCTCCTACGAGCAGTACTTC. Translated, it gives CASSIGRGLSYEQYF. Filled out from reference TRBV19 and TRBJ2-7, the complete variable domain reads DGGITQSPKYLFRKEGQNVTLSCEQNLNHDAMYWYRQDPGQGLRLIYYSQIVNDFQKGDIAEGYSVSREKKESFPLTVTSAQKNPTAFYLCASSIGRGLSYEQYFGPGTRLTVT.

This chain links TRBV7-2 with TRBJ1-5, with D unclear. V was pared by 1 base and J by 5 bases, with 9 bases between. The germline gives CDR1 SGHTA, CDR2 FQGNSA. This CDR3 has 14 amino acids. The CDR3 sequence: CASSLDSRDQPQHF. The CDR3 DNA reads TGTGCCAGCAGCTTAGACAGTAGAGATCAGCCCCAGCATTTT.

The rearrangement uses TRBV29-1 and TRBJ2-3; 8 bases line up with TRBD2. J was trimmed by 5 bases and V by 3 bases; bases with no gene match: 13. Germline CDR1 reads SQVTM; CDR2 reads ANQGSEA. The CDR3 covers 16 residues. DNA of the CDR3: TGCAGCGTTGAGGGGGGTAGCGGGGACCTCCAAGATACGCAGTATTTT. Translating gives CSVEGGSGDLQDTQYF.

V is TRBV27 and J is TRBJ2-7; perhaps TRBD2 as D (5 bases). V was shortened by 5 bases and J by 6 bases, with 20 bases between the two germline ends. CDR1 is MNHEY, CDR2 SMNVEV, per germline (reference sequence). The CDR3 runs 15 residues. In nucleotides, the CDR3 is TGTGCCAGCAGTATATTACTCGGACTCAATGGCGAGCAGTACTTC. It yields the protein CASSILLGLNGEQYF.

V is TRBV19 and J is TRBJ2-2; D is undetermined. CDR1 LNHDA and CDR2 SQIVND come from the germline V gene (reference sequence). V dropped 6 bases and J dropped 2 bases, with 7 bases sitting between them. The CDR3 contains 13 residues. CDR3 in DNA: TGTGCCAGTAGAACAGTCAACACCGGGGAGCTGTTTTTT. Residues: CASRTVNTGELFF.

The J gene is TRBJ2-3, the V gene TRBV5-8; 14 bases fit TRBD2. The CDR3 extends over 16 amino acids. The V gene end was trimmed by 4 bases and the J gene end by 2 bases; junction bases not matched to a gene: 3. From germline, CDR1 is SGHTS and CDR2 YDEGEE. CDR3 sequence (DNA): TGTGCCAGCAGCCGGGGACTAGCGGGAGCCACAGATACGCAGTATTTT. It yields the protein CASSRGLAGATDTQYF. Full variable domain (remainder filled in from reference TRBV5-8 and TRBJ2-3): EAGVTQSPTHLIKTRGQQATLRCSPISGHTSVYWYQQALGLGLQFLLWYDEGEERNRGNFPPRFSGRQFPNYSSELNVNALELEDSALYLCASSRGLAGATDTQYFGPGTRLTVL.

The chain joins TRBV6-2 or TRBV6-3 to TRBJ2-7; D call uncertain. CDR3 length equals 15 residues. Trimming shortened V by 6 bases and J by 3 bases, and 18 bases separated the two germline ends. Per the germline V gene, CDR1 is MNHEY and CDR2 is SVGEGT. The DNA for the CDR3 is TGTGCCAGCAGCCCTTATTGGCCGAATCTCTACGAGCAGTACTTC. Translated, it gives CASSPYWPNLYEQYF.

CDR3 in DNA: TGTGCCAGTAGTTTGGGACTTAGGGAGACCCAGTACTTC. Translation: CASSLGLRETQYF. The chain uses TRBV19 and TRBJ2-5; tentative D call: TRBD2 (6 bases). CDR3 size: 13 residues. Trimming left V 5 bases short and J 5 bases short, with 12 bases between. The germline gives CDR1 LNHDA, CDR2 SQIVND (reference sequence).

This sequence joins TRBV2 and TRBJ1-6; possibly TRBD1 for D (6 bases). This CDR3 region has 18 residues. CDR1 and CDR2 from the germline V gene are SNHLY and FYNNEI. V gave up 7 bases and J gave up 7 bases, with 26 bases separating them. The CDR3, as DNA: TGTGCCAGCAAACGCGTCGACGTTTACCGGGACATAAATTCACCCCTCCACTTT. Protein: CASKRVDVYRDINSPLHF.

This CDR3 reads CASSIDRVTSSYNEQFF. The CDR3 region has the DNA TGTGCCAGTAGTATAGATCGGGTGACTAGCTCCTACAATGAGCAGTTCTTC. V is TRBV19 and J is TRBJ2-1; a possible D gene is TRBD2 (6 bases). With 0 bases removed from V and 0 bases from J, the gap between germline ends came to 12 bases. The CDR3 covers 17 residues. CDR1 is LNHDA, CDR2 SQIVND, per germline (reference sequence). The full variable domain, completed using reference TRBV19 and TRBJ2-1, is DGGITQSPKYLFRKEGQNVTLSCEQNLNHDAMYWYRQDPGQGLRLIYYSQIVNDFQKGDIAEGYSVSREKKESFPLTVTSAQKNPTAFYLCASSIDRVTSSYNEQFFGPGTRLTVL.